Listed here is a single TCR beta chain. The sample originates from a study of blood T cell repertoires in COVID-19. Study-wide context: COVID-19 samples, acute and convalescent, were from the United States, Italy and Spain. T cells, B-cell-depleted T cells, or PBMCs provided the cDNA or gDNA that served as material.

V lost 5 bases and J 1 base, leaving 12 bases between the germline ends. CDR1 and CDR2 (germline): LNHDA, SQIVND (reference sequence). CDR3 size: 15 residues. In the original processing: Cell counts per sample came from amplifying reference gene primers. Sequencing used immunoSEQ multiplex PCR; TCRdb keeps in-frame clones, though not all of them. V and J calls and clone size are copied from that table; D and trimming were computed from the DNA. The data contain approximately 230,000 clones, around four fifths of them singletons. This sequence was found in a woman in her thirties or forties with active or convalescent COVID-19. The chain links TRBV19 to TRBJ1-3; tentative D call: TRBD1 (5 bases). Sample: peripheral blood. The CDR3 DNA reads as TGTGCCAGTAGTCCGGACACGGTTTCTGGAAACACCATATATTTT. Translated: CASSPDTVSGNTIYF.